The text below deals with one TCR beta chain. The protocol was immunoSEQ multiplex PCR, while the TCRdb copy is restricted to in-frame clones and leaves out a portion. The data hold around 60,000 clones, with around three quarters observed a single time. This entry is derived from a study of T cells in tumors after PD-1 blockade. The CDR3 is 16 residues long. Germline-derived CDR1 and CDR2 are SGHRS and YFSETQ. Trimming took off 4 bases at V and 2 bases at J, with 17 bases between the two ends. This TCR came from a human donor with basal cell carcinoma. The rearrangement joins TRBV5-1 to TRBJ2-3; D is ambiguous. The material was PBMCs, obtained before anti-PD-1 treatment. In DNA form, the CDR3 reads TGCGCCAGCAGCCCCTCGGTGGGCCTTATCACAGATACGCAGTATTTT. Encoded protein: CASSPSVGLITDTQYF. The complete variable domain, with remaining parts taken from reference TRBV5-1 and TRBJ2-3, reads KAGVTQTPRYLIKTRGQQVTLSCSPISGHRSVSWYQQTPGQGLQFLFEYFSETQRNKGNFPGRFSGRQFSNSRSEMNVSTLELGDSALYLCASSPSVGLITDTQYFGPGTRLTVL.